This T cell receptor beta chain was recorded in a study of T cell responses to AZD1222 COVID-19 vaccine. Investigators merged groups given second doses at roughly 4 or roughly 12 weeks. Study-level points and caveats: Only a handful of AZD1222 recipients, several in all, had baseline seropositivity. Donors were largely white British and mainly female; clonal diversity was possibly underestimated. Nearly half of the spike-specific TCRs reportedly recognize variant regions that carry no mutations.

TCRdb's copy holds only in-frame clones and misses some; the assay was immunoSEQ multiplex PCR. The sample holds about 100,000 clones, around 87% seen once. A remark on this clone: The antigen is not known.

The receptor comes from an adult who received the AZD1222 COVID-19 vaccine. The sample was peripheral blood, taken 28 days after the second AZD1222 dose.

The CDR3 DNA reads as TGTGCCAGCACGGAGCGGTTCACAGATACGCAGTATTTT. Its translation is CASTERFTDTQYF. The chain employs TRBV2 and TRBJ2-3; a possible D gene is TRBD2 (5 bases). V was cut by 7 bases and J by 2 bases, with 10 bases left in between. The CDR3 loop spans 13 amino acids. From germline, CDR1 is SNHLY and CDR2 FYNNEI.